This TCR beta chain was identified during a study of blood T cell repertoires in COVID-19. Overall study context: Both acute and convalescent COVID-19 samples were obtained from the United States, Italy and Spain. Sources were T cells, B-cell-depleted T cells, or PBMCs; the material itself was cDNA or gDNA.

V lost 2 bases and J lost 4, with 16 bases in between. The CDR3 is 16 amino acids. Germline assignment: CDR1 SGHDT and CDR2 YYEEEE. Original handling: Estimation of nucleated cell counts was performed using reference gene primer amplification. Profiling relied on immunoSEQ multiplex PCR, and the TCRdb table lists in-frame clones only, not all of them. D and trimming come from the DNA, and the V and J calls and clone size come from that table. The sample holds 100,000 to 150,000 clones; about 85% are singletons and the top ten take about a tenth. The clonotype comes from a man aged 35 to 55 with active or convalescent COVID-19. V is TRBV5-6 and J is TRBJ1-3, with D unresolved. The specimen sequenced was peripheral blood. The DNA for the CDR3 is TGTGCCAGCAGCTTTGGGTCAGATGGGCCAGGAAACACCATATATTTT. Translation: CASSFGSDGPGNTIYF.